What follows describes a single T cell receptor (beta chain). Deletions cut 8 bases from V and 1 base from J, with 10 bases between. This CDR3 region has 13 residues. Germline values: CDR1 LNHDA, CDR2 SQIVND (reference sequence). These data are taken from a study of HIV-infected patients and healthy controls. TCRdb redid the calling of the 5' RACE reads with MiXCR, one entry per CDR3 protein. This sample carries fewer than 20,000 distinct CDR3 sequences, roughly 19% of them seen once, and the ten largest clones take 33%. Sequenced input: CD8+ T cells from blood. The J gene is TRBJ2-3, the V gene TRBV19; D is possibly TRBD1 or TRBD2 (5 bases each). The sequence was obtained from a human donor in good health. CDR3 sequence: CASFGDRTDTQYF. The CDR3 DNA sequence: TGTGCCAGTTTTGGGGACCGCACAGATACGCAGTATTTT.